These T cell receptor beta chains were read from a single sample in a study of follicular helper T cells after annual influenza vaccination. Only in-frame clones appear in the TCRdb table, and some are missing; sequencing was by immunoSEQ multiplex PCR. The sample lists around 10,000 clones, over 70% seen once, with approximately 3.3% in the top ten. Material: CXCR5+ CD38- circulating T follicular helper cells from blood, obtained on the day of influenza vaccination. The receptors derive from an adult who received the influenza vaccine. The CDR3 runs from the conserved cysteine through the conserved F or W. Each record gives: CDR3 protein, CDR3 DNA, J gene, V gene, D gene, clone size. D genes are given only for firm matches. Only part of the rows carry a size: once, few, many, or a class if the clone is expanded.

CDR3aa: CASSLFTGLAPVFTDTQYF
CDR3nt: TGTGCCAGCAGTCTGTTCACGGGACTAGCGCCCGTCTTCACAGATACGCAGTATTTT
j_gene: TRBJ2-3
v_gene: TRBV27
d_gene: TRBD2
abundance: .

CDR3aa: CASRCRTGDFEQYF
CDR3nt: TGTGCCAGCAGATGTCGGACAGGGGATTTTGAGCAGTACTTC
j_gene: TRBJ2-7
v_gene: TRBV11-3
d_gene: TRBD1
abundance: .

CDR3aa: CASSLRQGGLSSGNTIYF
CDR3nt: TGTGCCAGCAGCCTCCGACAGGGAGGGTTGTCCTCTGGAAACACCATATATTTT
j_gene: TRBJ1-3
v_gene: TRBV14
d_gene: TRBD1
abundance: .

CDR3aa: CASSLDRGEQYF
CDR3nt: TGTGCCAGCAGCTTAGACAGGGGCGAGCAGTACTTC
j_gene: TRBJ2-7
v_gene: TRBV11-2
d_gene: .
abundance: .

CDR3aa: CATSRDFPGTSGRSHNEQFF
CDR3nt: TGTGCCACCAGCAGAGATTTTCCCGGGACTAGCGGGAGGAGCCACAATGAGCAGTTCTTC
j_gene: TRBJ2-1
v_gene: TRBV15
d_gene: TRBD2
abundance: .

CDR3aa: CACRQASTGELFF
CDR3nt: TGTGCCTGCCGACAGGCGAGTACCGGGGAGCTGTTTTTT
j_gene: TRBJ2-2
v_gene: TRBV28
d_gene: .
abundance: .

CDR3aa: CASSERGTGNTIYF
CDR3nt: TGTGCCAGCAGTGAAAGGGGCACTGGAAACACCATATATTTT
j_gene: TRBJ1-3
v_gene: TRBV6-1
d_gene: .
abundance: .

CDR3aa: CASSEIADEKLFF
CDR3nt: TGTGCCAGCAGTGAAATCGCCGACGAAAAACTGTTTTTT
j_gene: TRBJ1-4
v_gene: TRBV2
d_gene: .
abundance: once

CDR3aa: CASSPATGSQETQYF
CDR3nt: TGTGCCAGCAGCCCCGCCACGGGAAGCCAAGAGACCCAGTACTTC
j_gene: TRBJ2-5
v_gene: TRBV14
d_gene: .
abundance: once

CDR3aa: CASSFAGNQPQHF
CDR3nt: TGTGCCAGCAGCTTCGCCGGGAATCAGCCCCAGCATTTT
j_gene: TRBJ1-5
v_gene: TRBV7-2
d_gene: .
abundance: .

CDR3aa: CAISPIAGGEDEQFF
CDR3nt: TGTGCCATCAGTCCTATAGCGGGAGGAGAGGATGAGCAGTTCTTC
j_gene: TRBJ2-1
v_gene: TRBV10-3
d_gene: TRBD2
abundance: .

CDR3aa: CASSLDQGAGEKLFF
CDR3nt: TGCGCCAGCAGCTTGGATCAGGGGGCTGGAGAAAAACTGTTTTTT
j_gene: TRBJ1-4
v_gene: TRBV5-1
d_gene: TRBD1
abundance: .

CDR3aa: CASSEADGYGYTF
CDR3nt: TGCGCCAGCAGTGAAGCCGACGGCTATGGCTACACCTTC
j_gene: TRBJ1-2
v_gene: TRBV6-1
d_gene: .
abundance: .

CDR3aa: CASSIGTDFF
CDR3nt: TGTGCCAGCAGCATTGGGACCGATTTTTTC
j_gene: TRBJ2-7
v_gene: TRBV21-1
d_gene: .
abundance: .

CDR3aa: CASSYSWGGGETQYF
CDR3nt: TGTGCCAGCAGTTACTCTTGGGGCGGGGGGGAGACCCAGTACTTC
j_gene: TRBJ2-5
v_gene: TRBV6-5
d_gene: TRBD2
abundance: .

CDR3aa: CASSPDWNYGYTF
CDR3nt: TGTGCCAGCAGTCCGGACTGGAACTATGGCTACACCTTC
j_gene: TRBJ1-2
v_gene: TRBV5-5
d_gene: .
abundance: once

CDR3aa: CASSPEWERANEQFF
CDR3nt: TGTGCCAGCTCACCGGAGTGGGAACGAGCCAATGAGCAGTTCTTC
j_gene: TRBJ2-1
v_gene: TRBV18
d_gene: .
abundance: once

CDR3aa: CASSQAANQPQHF
CDR3nt: TGTGCCAGCTCCCAAGCAGCAAATCAGCCCCAGCATTTT
j_gene: TRBJ1-5
v_gene: TRBV18
d_gene: .
abundance: few

CDR3aa: CASRTRGDTGELFF
CDR3nt: TGTGCCAGCAGAACGAGGGGGGACACCGGGGAGCTGTTTTTT
j_gene: TRBJ2-2
v_gene: TRBV6-1
d_gene: .
abundance: .

CDR3aa: CASSPQAFDEQYF
CDR3nt: TGTGCCAGCAGCCCCCAGGCGTTTGACGAGCAGTACTTC
j_gene: TRBJ2-7
v_gene: TRBV5-5
d_gene: .
abundance: once

CDR3aa: CASSTTGAGGYTF
CDR3nt: TGTGCCAGCAGTACTACAGGGGCAGGGGGCTACACCTTC
j_gene: TRBJ1-2
v_gene: TRBV2
d_gene: TRBD1
abundance: .

CDR3aa: CASSGQAGNTIYF
CDR3nt: TGTGCCAGCTCCGGACAGGCTGGAAACACCATATATTTT
j_gene: TRBJ1-3
v_gene: TRBV19
d_gene: TRBD1
abundance: .

CDR3aa: CASSRDTGAEKLFF
CDR3nt: TGTGCCAGCAGCCGGGACACAGGGGCGGAAAAACTGTTTTTT
j_gene: TRBJ1-4
v_gene: TRBV28
d_gene: TRBD1
abundance: .

CDR3aa: CAWRVNRGPQHF
CDR3nt: TGTGCCTGGAGGGTAAACAGGGGGCCCCAGCATTTT
j_gene: TRBJ1-5
v_gene: TRBV30
d_gene: TRBD1
abundance: .

CDR3aa: CASSDDRVTGELFF
CDR3nt: TGTGCCAGCAGCGACGACAGGGTCACCGGGGAGCTGTTTTTT
j_gene: TRBJ2-2
v_gene: TRBV6-4
d_gene: TRBD1
abundance: once

CDR3aa: CASRDRGRVQETQYF
CDR3nt: TGTGCCAGCAGGGACAGGGGACGCGTGCAGGAGACCCAGTACTTC
j_gene: TRBJ2-5
v_gene: TRBV6-1
d_gene: TRBD1
abundance: once

CDR3aa: CASSPDTLYEQYF
CDR3nt: TGTGCCAGCAGTCCCGACACCCTCTACGAGCAGTACTTC
j_gene: TRBJ2-7
v_gene: TRBV28
d_gene: .
abundance: .

CDR3aa: CASSPTTTHTQYF
CDR3nt: TGTGCCAGTAGTCCCACTACCACCCATACGCAGTATTTT
j_gene: TRBJ2-3
v_gene: TRBV19
d_gene: .
abundance: .

CDR3aa: CASSPAGGNQETQYF
CDR3nt: TGTGCCAGCTCACCAGCGGGGGGCAACCAAGAGACCCAGTACTTC
j_gene: TRBJ2-5
v_gene: TRBV18
d_gene: TRBD2
abundance: .

CDR3aa: CASSVGLGQVDEQYF
CDR3nt: TGTGCCAGCAGTGTGGGGCTAGGACAGGTGGACGAGCAGTACTTC
j_gene: TRBJ2-7
v_gene: TRBV6-1
d_gene: TRBD1
abundance: .

CDR3aa: CASISARAYGYTF
CDR3nt: TGTGCCAGCATCTCCGCCAGGGCCTATGGCTACACCTTC
j_gene: TRBJ1-2
v_gene: TRBV6-5
d_gene: .
abundance: few

CDR3aa: CASSIGAGQETQYF
CDR3nt: TGTGCCAGTAGTATAGGGGCAGGGCAAGAGACCCAGTACTTC
j_gene: TRBJ2-5
v_gene: TRBV19
d_gene: .
abundance: .

CDR3aa: CASSEGAGTDTQYF
CDR3nt: TGTGCCAGCAGTGAAGGGGCCGGCACAGATACGCAGTATTTT
j_gene: TRBJ2-3
v_gene: TRBV2
d_gene: .
abundance: .

CDR3aa: CASSYPGQGKETQYF
CDR3nt: TGTGCCAGCAGTTACCCGGGACAGGGGAAAGAGACCCAGTACTTC
j_gene: TRBJ2-5
v_gene: TRBV6-6
d_gene: TRBD1
abundance: .

CDR3aa: CASSLDSLLAVSSGNTIYF
CDR3nt: TGTGCCAGCAGCTTAGATTCTTTACTTGCGGTTAGCTCTGGAAACACCATATATTTT
j_gene: TRBJ1-3
v_gene: TRBV7-2
d_gene: .
abundance: .

CDR3aa: CASSPSEGASNQPQHF
CDR3nt: TGTGCCAGCTCACCAAGTGAGGGGGCGAGCAATCAGCCCCAGCATTTT
j_gene: TRBJ1-5
v_gene: TRBV18
d_gene: TRBD1
abundance: .

CDR3aa: CASSEALGRSLHF
CDR3nt: TGTGCCAGCAGTGAAGCGCTAGGCAGGTCCCTCCACTTT
j_gene: TRBJ1-6
v_gene: TRBV6-1
d_gene: .
abundance: few

CDR3aa: CASGLKGNTEAFF
CDR3nt: TGTGCTAGTGGTTTGAAAGGGAACACTGAAGCTTTCTTT
j_gene: TRBJ1-1
v_gene: TRBV12-5
d_gene: .
abundance: few

CDR3aa: CASSLVGVTGAQYF
CDR3nt: TGTGCCAGCAGCTTAGTAGGCGTCACAGGAGCCCAGTACTTC
j_gene: TRBJ2-5
v_gene: TRBV7-6
d_gene: .
abundance: .

CDR3aa: CASSLEGIGGYTF
CDR3nt: TGTGCCAGCAGCTTGGAGGGGATAGGGGGCTACACCTTC
j_gene: TRBJ1-2
v_gene: TRBV5-6
d_gene: .
abundance: .

CDR3aa: CASRNRGRETQYF
CDR3nt: TGTGCCAGCAGGAATAGGGGGCGGGAGACCCAGTACTTC
j_gene: TRBJ2-5
v_gene: TRBV6-5
d_gene: TRBD1
abundance: .

CDR3aa: CASSLTVDTQYF
CDR3nt: TGTGCCAGCAGCTTAACGGTGGATACGCAGTATTTT
j_gene: TRBJ2-3
v_gene: TRBV7-2
d_gene: .
abundance: .

CDR3aa: CASSLGRSYEQYF
CDR3nt: TGTGCCAGCAGCTTAGGCCGATCCTACGAGCAGTACTTC
j_gene: TRBJ2-7
v_gene: TRBV7-2
d_gene: .
abundance: few

CDR3aa: CASTGLATNEQFF
CDR3nt: TGCGCCAGCACGGGACTAGCAACCAATGAGCAGTTCTTC
j_gene: TRBJ2-1
v_gene: TRBV4-3
d_gene: TRBD2
abundance: .

CDR3aa: CASSPQSEAFF
CDR3nt: TGTGCCAGCTCACCACAATCTGAAGCTTTCTTT
j_gene: TRBJ1-1
v_gene: TRBV18
d_gene: .
abundance: .

CDR3aa: CASSPKTSGAGYEQYF
CDR3nt: TGTGCCAGCTCACCTAAGACTAGCGGGGCCGGCTACGAGCAGTACTTC
j_gene: TRBJ2-7
v_gene: TRBV18
d_gene: TRBD2
abundance: few

CDR3aa: CASSFVRGRESDTQYF
CDR3nt: TGCGCCAGCAGCTTTGTAAGGGGACGGGAATCCGATACGCAGTATTTT
j_gene: TRBJ2-3
v_gene: TRBV5-1
d_gene: .
abundance: .

CDR3aa: CASSLPPGSAFF
CDR3nt: TGTGCCAGCAGTTTGCCCCCGGGCTCAGCTTTCTTT
j_gene: TRBJ1-1
v_gene: TRBV28
d_gene: .
abundance: .

CDR3aa: CASSSRQGGETQYF
CDR3nt: TGTGCCAGCAGCTCCCGACAGGGGGGGGAGACCCAGTACTTC
j_gene: TRBJ2-5
v_gene: TRBV5-4
d_gene: TRBD1
abundance: .

CDR3aa: CASSGGQGYHEQYF
CDR3nt: TGCGCCAGCAGCGGGGGACAGGGTTATCACGAGCAGTACTTC
j_gene: TRBJ2-7
v_gene: TRBV5-1
d_gene: TRBD1
abundance: once

CDR3aa: CASSLRTGGGQPQHF
CDR3nt: TGTGCCAGCAGTTTAAGGACAGGGGGCGGTCAGCCCCAGCATTTT
j_gene: TRBJ1-5
v_gene: TRBV28
d_gene: TRBD1
abundance: .

CDR3aa: CASSPRQRGGIEQFF
CDR3nt: TGTGCCAGCTCACCCCGGCAGCGGGGGGGCATTGAGCAGTTCTTC
j_gene: TRBJ2-1
v_gene: TRBV18
d_gene: TRBD2
abundance: .

CDR3aa: CASSPGANNSPLHF
CDR3nt: TGTGCCAGCTCACCCGGCGCGAACAATTCACCCCTCCACTTT
j_gene: TRBJ1-6
v_gene: TRBV6-5
d_gene: .
abundance: .